The clone carrying this T cell receptor beta chain occurred a few times. Its specificity is unknown. TCRdb passed the reads through MiXCR, listing each CDR3 protein once. The sample lists about 350,000 distinct CDR3 sequences, roughly 34% seen once, with less than 15% in the top ten. The source of the sample is a study of T cell repertoires in cytomegalovirus infection. V lost 4 bases to trimming and J lost 9 bases; unmatched junction nucleotides: 4. The CDR3 extends over 15 amino acids. Germline CDR1 is SNHLY and CDR2 is FYNNEI. The sample was cultured PBMCs, taken from culture after CMV antigen stimulation. The chain recombines TRBV2 with TRBJ2-1, with 15 nucleotides matching TRBD2. The clonotype originates from a human donor in good health (CMV status not recorded). Some clones in this sample may be carry-over from other donors' samples. The CDR3 DNA follows: TGTGCCAGCAGTGTCGGACTAGCGGGAGGGGGTGAGCAGTTCTTC. Amino acid sequence: CASSVGLAGGGEQFF.